This TCR beta chain appears in the sequencing data of a study of OX40 agonist ivuxolimab in advanced cancers. The table came from immunoSEQ multiplex PCR; TCRdb's copy has only in-frame clones and leaves some out. The table has about 73,000 clones, about 90% seen once. The CDR3 length is 17 residues. In germline, CDR1 is SGHVS, CDR2 FNYEAQ. With V trimmed by 1 base and J by 0 bases, 6 bases remained unmatched. This receptor was obtained from an adult with an advanced solid tumor such as melanoma, head and neck, liver or kidney cancer. The specimen comprised CD4+ or CD8+ T cells sorted from blood, sampled in a trial of the OX40 agonist ivuxolimab. The chain is built from TRBV7-6 and TRBJ2-1; 7 bases are a match to TRBD2. This CDR3 is CASSLGTSESSYNEQFF. CDR3 sequence (DNA): TGTGCCAGCAGCTTAGGCACTAGCGAGAGCTCCTACAATGAGCAGTTCTTC. The full variable domain, with the rest looked up from reference TRBV7-6 and TRBJ2-1, is GAGVSQSPRYKVTKRGQDVALRCDPISGHVSLYWYRQALGQGPEFLTYFNYEAQQDKSGLPNDRFSAERPEGSISTLTIQRTEQRDSAMYRCASSLGTSESSYNEQFFGPGTRLTVL.